This T cell receptor (beta chain) comes out of a study of cytomegalovirus exposure and HLA in healthy donors. Study-wide findings and caveats: A later analysis by the authors found several of the most significant clusters apparently linked to common viral pathogens. Being productive about 90% or about 30% of the time was typical of most TCR beta V segments in an earlier analysis.

The PCR had 60 Vbeta and 13 Jbeta primers. Measured with immunoSEQ multiplex PCR; TCRdb has only the in-frame clones, and not every one. The sample consists of 95,000 to 150,000 clones, around 75% of them appearing once. Remarks on this clone: What it recognizes is unknown. One end of the junction varies from germline; a read error may be responsible.

The germline V gene has CDR1 SEHNR and CDR2 FQNEAQ (reference sequence). This CDR3 comprises 13 residues. This chain joins TRBV7-9 and TRBJ1-3, with TRBD1 matching 7 bases. This TCR came from a woman aged 50 to 60 in good health and CMV-seropositive. The sample consisted of PBMCs. This CDR3 is CSSSWTGGNTIYF. CDR3 sequence (DNA): TGTTCCAGCAGCTGGACAGGAGGAAACACCATATATTTT.